These T cell receptor beta chains were read from a single sample in a study of T cell changes during pregnancy in multiple sclerosis. The repertoire was sequenced with immunoSEQ multiplex PCR; TCRdb's copy has only in-frame clones and lacks some. The table has 30,000 to 45,000 clones, around 92% seen once; the top ten hold 26%. The specimen was CD8+ T cells from peripheral blood mononuclear cells, collected before pregnancy. The receptors were gathered from a female donor with multiple sclerosis, enrolled in a pregnancy study. Each CDR3 is given with its conserved first and last residue. D genes are given only for firm matches. The size field is filled for only some rows; it gives once, few, many or a size class.

TRBJ1-1 | TRBV2 | NA | NA | TGTGCCACGTCGTTGAGCACTGAAGCTTTCTTT | CATSLSTEAFF
TRBJ2-7 | TRBV5-1 | NA | TRBD1 | TGCGCCAGCAGCTTGACAGGGGGCAACGAGCAGTACTTC | CASSLTGGNEQYF
TRBJ2-1 | TRBV7-7 | NA | TRBD1 | TGTGCCAGCAGCACCCGGGACAGGGTGCCTTACAATGAGCAGTTCTTC | CASSTRDRVPYNEQFF
TRBJ2-2 | TRBV10-1 | few | NA | TGCGCCAGCAGTGACAGGGCACAGAACACCGGGGAGCTGTTTTTT | CASSDRAQNTGELFF
TRBJ2-2 | TRBV27 | NA | TRBD1 | TGTGCCAGCAGCCGCACTCCGCACTTCACTTGGCGGGACAGGGACGATAGGGAGCTGTTTTTT | CASSRTPHFTWRDRDDRELFF
TRBJ2-6 | TRBV21-1 | once | NA | TGTGCCAGCAGCAAAGCGCTTTTAGTTGCTGGGGCCAACGTCCTGACTTTC | CASSKALLVAGANVLTF
TRBJ1-5 | TRBV27 | NA | NA | TGTGCCAGCAGTTTATCGGGGGCTGGGAGGCCCCAGCATTTT | CASSLSGAGRPQHF
TRBJ2-7 | TRBV9 | NA | TRBD1 | TGTGCCAGCAGCCCCCGGGACAGCCCCCTCTACGAGCAGTACTTC | CASSPRDSPLYEQYF
TRBJ2-2 | TRBV7-3 | NA | TRBD2 | TGTGCCAGCTCCAGCGGGGGGAGTACCGGGGAGCTGTTTTTT | CASSSGGSTGELFF
TRBJ1-2 | TRBV6-5 | NA | NA | TGTGCCAGCAGTTACTCGGCCACCAATAACTATGGCTACACCTTC | CASSYSATNNYGYTF
TRBJ1-2 | TRBV9 | NA | TRBD1 | TGTGCCAGCAATGACAGGGTTTATGGCTACACCTTC | CASNDRVYGYTF
TRBJ2-5 | TRBV2 | NA | NA | TGTGCCAGCATTGCGGAGACCCAGTACTTC | CASIAETQYF
TRBJ2-1 | TRBV29-1 | NA | TRBD2 | TGCAGCGTTGAGGGCGGGGGATCCTACAATGAGCAGTTCTTC | CSVEGGGSYNEQFF
TRBJ2-1 | TRBV9 | once | NA | TGTGCCAGCAGCGTAACCGGGACTGGGACCTCCTACAATGAGCAGTTCTTC | CASSVTGTGTSYNEQFF
TRBJ2-5 | TRBV27 | NA | NA | TGTGCCAGCAGTTCCCGACTGGAGACCCAGTACTTC | CASSSRLETQYF
TRBJ2-7 | TRBV7-6 | NA | NA | TGTGCCAGCAGCTTAACAGGGAGCGAGCAGTACTTC | CASSLTGSEQYF
TRBJ2-7 | TRBV27 | NA | NA | TGTGCCAGCAGTTTATCGCTTAGGAGGGGATGGGGGAGTTTGACCTGGGGCAACTGCGAGCAGTACTTC | CASSLSLRRGWGSLTWGNCEQYF
TRBJ2-2 | TRBV7-9 | NA | TRBD1 | TGTGCCAGCAGCCCCCGACAGGGGTGGACCACCGGGGAGCTGTTTTTT | CASSPRQGWTTGELFF
TRBJ2-7 | TRBV28 | NA | NA | TGTGCCAGCAGTTTCGGGCAGAGGGGGTACGAGCAGTACTTC | CASSFGQRGYEQYF
TRBJ1-2 | TRBV27 | NA | TRBD1 | TGTGCCAGCAGTTTATTAGGGGGCGGGTCTGGCTACACCTTC | CASSLLGGGSGYTF
TRBJ2-2 | TRBV4-1 | NA | NA | TGCGCCAGCAGCCAGGGGACAAACTCCGGGGAGCTGTTTTTT | CASSQGTNSGELFF
TRBJ2-5 | TRBV5-6 | NA | TRBD2 | TGTGCCAGCAGCTTAGGTGTCCCGGCGGGAGGTTTCCAAGAGACCCAGTACTTC | CASSLGVPAGGFQETQYF
TRBJ1-1 | TRBV10-3 | NA | TRBD1 | TGTGCCATCACTGGACAGGGAGGAGCGAACACTGAAGCTTTCTTT | CAITGQGGANTEAFF
TRBJ2-1 | TRBV11-2 | NA | NA | TGTGCCAGCAGGCTCCGGGTGGATACCGTTCCCGGGAAGTTTGAGCAGTTCTTC | CASRLRVDTVPGKFEQFF
TRBJ2-7 | TRBV27 | NA | TRBD2 | TGTGCCAGCAGTTCCTCTAGCGGGAGACACTACGAGCAGTACTTC | CASSSSSGRHYEQYF
TRBJ1-1 | TRBV18 | NA | TRBD1 | TGTGCCAGCTCACCCGGGACAGGGAACACTGAAGCTTTCTTT | CASSPGTGNTEAFF
TRBJ2-1 | TRBV4-1 | NA | TRBD2 | TGCGCCAGCTCCTATGCCGGGACTAGCGCTTTCAATGAGCAGTTCTTC | CASSYAGTSAFNEQFF
TRBJ1-5 | TRBV5-6 | NA | NA | TGTGCCAGCAGCTTGTCAGGCGGGATGCAGCCCCAGCATTTT | CASSLSGGMQPQHF
TRBJ2-7 | TRBV27 | NA | TRBD1 | TGTGCCAGCAGTTTAGGACAGGGCACATACGAGCAGTACTTC | CASSLGQGTYEQYF
TRBJ2-2 | TRBV7-9 | NA | TRBD2 | TGTGCCAGCAGATTGAGCGGGGGAAACACCGGGGAGCTGTTTTTT | CASRLSGGNTGELFF
TRBJ2-7 | TRBV7-3 | once | TRBD1 | TGTGCCAGCAGCTTAAAGCCCTCCGGGACAGGGGTAGGCTACGAGCAGTACTTC | CASSLKPSGTGVGYEQYF
TRBJ1-1 | TRBV9 | NA | TRBD1 | TGTGCCAGCAGCGTAGGGACAGGTACCACTGAAGCTTTCTTT | CASSVGTGTTEAFF
TRBJ2-1 | TRBV9 | NA | NA | TGTGCCAGCAGCGGAAACCGGGAACCCTACAATGAGCAGTTCTTC | CASSGNREPYNEQFF
TRBJ2-1 | TRBV2 | few | NA | TGTGCCAGCAAATTAGAGGGAGCCTACAATGAGCAGTTCTTC | CASKLEGAYNEQFF
TRBJ1-2 | TRBV5-5 | NA | NA | TGTGCCAGCAGCTGGGGCAATGGGGGCTACACCTTC | CASSWGNGGYTF
TRBJ2-5 | TRBV27 | once | TRBD2 | TGTGCCAGCAGTCCTAGCGGGAGTACCCCCGAGACCCAGTACTTC | CASSPSGSTPETQYF
TRBJ1-6 | TRBV4-1 | NA | NA | TGCGCCAGCAGACCCGGGGGAGGGGAGAGTAATTCACCCCTCCACTTT | CASRPGGGESNSPLHF
TRBJ1-1 | TRBV19 | NA | NA | TGTGCCAGTAGTCCGACCGAGAAACAGGGCTGGAACACTGAAGCTTTCTTT | CASSPTEKQGWNTEAFF
TRBJ2-2 | TRBV7-2 | few | NA | TGTGCCAGCATCTCTGGGGGGACCGGGGAGCTGTTTTTT | CASISGGTGELFF
TRBJ1-5 | TRBV27 | NA | NA | TGTGCCAGCAGTTTATCGGCAGGGGATGCTAGCAATCAGCCCCAGCATTTT | CASSLSAGDASNQPQHF
TRBJ2-2 | TRBV6-5 | NA | NA | TGTGCCAGCACCATGTCCGGGGAGCTGTTTTTT | CASTMSGELFF
TRBJ1-1 | TRBV9 | NA | TRBD1 | TGTGCCAGCAGCCCCGTAGGGGGCTTGAACACTGAAGCTTTCTTT | CASSPVGGLNTEAFF